This is a list of T cell receptor beta chains from one sample in a study of cytomegalovirus exposure and HLA in healthy donors. The data were produced by immunoSEQ multiplex PCR, yet TCRdb's version contains in-frame clones alone and is incomplete. The table has some 150,000 clones, roughly 87% seen once. The sequencing input was PBMCs. The receptors derive from a man younger than 35 in good health and CMV-seropositive. Both conserved end residues are part of each CDR3. The D gene is left open where the match is weak. A row's size may be missing; if present it is once, few, many or a size class.

size	V	D	J	length	CDR3	DNA
-	TRBV19	-	TRBJ1-2	12	CASSIGLNGYTF	TGTGCCAGTAGTATCGGACTCAATGGCTACACCTTC
-	TRBV28	-	TRBJ1-4	13	CASMEGGQEKLFF	TGTGCCAGCATGGAGGGAGGGCAAGAAAAACTGTTTTTT
once	TRBV7-2	TRBD1	TRBJ1-2	15	CASSLGSGQIYGYTF	TGTGCCAGCAGCTTAGGATCGGGACAGATTTATGGCTACACCTTC
-	TRBV4-1	TRBD2	TRBJ2-7	15	CASSLSGRGGGEQYF	TGCGCCAGCAGCCTATCGGGGAGGGGTGGTGGCGAGCAGTACTTC
-	TRBV11-2	-	TRBJ1-2	15	CASNLDVQGAYGYTF	TGTGCCAGCAACTTAGATGTCCAGGGTGCCTATGGCTACACCTTC
-	TRBV10-3	-	TRBJ1-3	15	CAISESMASGNTIYF	TGTGCCATCAGTGAGTCGATGGCCTCTGGAAACACCATATATTTT
-	TRBV5-1	-	TRBJ1-1	13	CASSLGGNTEAFF	TGCGCCAGCAGCTTGGGCGGTAACACTGAAGCTTTCTTT
-	TRBV19	TRBD2	TRBJ2-3	15	CASRLAGVSTDTQYF	TGTGCCAGTAGGCTAGCGGGAGTTAGCACAGATACGCAGTATTTT
-	TRBV13	TRBD2	TRBJ2-1	16	CASSAQGLAEKDEQFF	TGTGCCAGCAGCGCCCAGGGACTAGCGGAAAAGGATGAGCAGTTCTTC
once	TRBV25-1	-	TRBJ2-2	16	CASSDWGLGTTGELFF	TGTGCCAGCAGTGATTGGGGGCTGGGAACGACCGGGGAGCTGTTTTTT
once	TRBV28	-	TRBJ1-6	15	CASSFLGRPNSPLHF	TGTGCCAGCAGTTTCTTGGGGAGACCCAATTCACCCCTCCACTTT
-	TRBV4-1	TRBD1	TRBJ1-2	14	CASSYRGRGYGYTF	TGCGCCAGCAGCTACAGGGGGCGCGGCTATGGCTACACCTTC
-	TRBV6-1	TRBD1	TRBJ2-5	15	CASSVDRGSGETQYF	TGTGCCAGCAGTGTTGACAGGGGGTCGGGGGAGACCCAGTACTTC
-	TRBV27	-	TRBJ1-1	13	CASSFGGATEAFF	TGTGCCAGCAGTTTTGGGGGGGCCACTGAAGCTTTCTTT
-	TRBV2	-	TRBJ2-2	16	CASSEGGGGATGELFF	TGTGCCAGCAGTGAGGGAGGGGGTGGAGCCACCGGGGAGCTGTTTTTT
-	TRBV27	TRBD1	TRBJ2-2	16	CASRFGGQGRGGELFF	TGTGCCAGCAGGTTCGGGGGACAGGGGCGAGGCGGGGAGCTGTTTTTT
-	TRBV9	-	TRBJ2-3	13	CASSILGTDTQYF	TGTGCCAGCAGTATCCTCGGCACAGATACGCAGTATTTT
few	TRBV2	-	TRBJ1-2	15	CASSEGIGIDYGYTF	TGTGCCAGCAGTGAAGGAATCGGGATTGACTATGGCTACACCTTC
once	TRBV15	-	TRBJ2-7	15	CATSRDWQVSYEQYF	TGTGCCACCAGCAGAGATTGGCAGGTCTCCTACGAGCAGTACTTC
few	TRBV7-9	TRBD1	TRBJ1-4	15	CASSPTQGSGEKLFF	TGTGCCAGCAGCCCGACACAGGGGAGTGGTGAAAAACTGTTTTTT
-	TRBV6-5	TRBD2	TRBJ2-3	15	CASSRSGPSTDTQYF	TGTGCCAGCAGTCGTAGCGGGCCTAGCACAGATACGCAGTATTTT
-	TRBV4-1	TRBD1	TRBJ2-7	14	CASSQLQGAYEQYF	TGCGCCAGCAGCCAACTACAGGGGGCCTACGAGCAGTACTTC
-	TRBV19	TRBD2	TRBJ2-1	15	CASKGWEGSYNEQFF	TGTGCCAGTAAGGGGTGGGAGGGGTCCTACAATGAGCAGTTCTTC
-	TRBV6-6	-	TRBJ2-6	14	CASRHRLGANVLTF	TGTGCCAGCAGGCACAGGTTGGGGGCCAACGTCCTGACTTTC
-	TRBV29-1	-	TRBJ1-5	15	CSVSLSGGAGQPQHF	TGCAGCGTTTCCCTCAGCGGGGGCGCAGGTCAGCCCCAGCATTTT
-	TRBV2	-	TRBJ2-3	15	CASSGGPIGTDTQYF	TGTGCCAGCAGTGGGGGGCCCATTGGCACAGATACGCAGTATTTT
-	TRBV10-3	-	TRBJ1-2	13	CAISEGQDYGYTF	TGTGCCATCAGTGAGGGACAAGACTATGGCTACACCTTC
-	TRBV14	-	TRBJ1-5	15	CASSQGGVEGQPQHF	TGTGCCAGCAGCCAGGGCGGGGTAGAAGGGCAGCCCCAGCATTTT
-	TRBV6-5	-	TRBJ1-5	15	CASRSAGNGNQPQHF	TGTGCCAGCCGATCTGCAGGGAACGGTAATCAGCCCCAGCATTTT
-	TRBV19	TRBD2	TRBJ2-3	16	CASSIAGGGIRDTQYF	TGTGCCAGTAGTATAGCCGGCGGGGGGATTAGAGATACGCAGTATTTT
-	TRBV5-4	TRBD1	TRBJ1-6	14	CASSRDRVRSPLHF	TGTGCCAGCAGCCGAGACAGGGTTAGGTCACCCCTCCACTTT
-	TRBV14	TRBD1	TRBJ1-1	15	CASSQGQGMNTEAFF	TGTGCCAGCAGCCAAGGACAGGGAATGAACACTGAAGCTTTCTTT
few	TRBV28	-	TRBJ1-1	14	CASSLHRRDTEAFF	TGTGCCAGCAGTTTACACAGGAGGGACACTGAAGCTTTCTTT
-	TRBV19	-	TRBJ2-1	14	CASSLGAGDNEQFF	TGTGCCAGTAGTCTTGGGGCAGGGGACAATGAGCAGTTCTTC
-	TRBV5-1	TRBD1	TRBJ1-5	16	CASSLDGPTGGAPQHF	TGCGCCAGCAGCTTGGATGGACCGACAGGGGGAGCGCCCCAGCATTTT
-	TRBV2	-	TRBJ1-6	16	CASRLRASSYNSPLHF	TGTGCCAGTAGGTTGAGGGCCAGCTCCTATAATTCACCCCTCCACTTT
-	TRBV30	-	TRBJ2-1	13	CAESKGGSDEQFF	TGTGCCGAATCTAAAGGGGGTAGTGATGAGCAGTTCTTC